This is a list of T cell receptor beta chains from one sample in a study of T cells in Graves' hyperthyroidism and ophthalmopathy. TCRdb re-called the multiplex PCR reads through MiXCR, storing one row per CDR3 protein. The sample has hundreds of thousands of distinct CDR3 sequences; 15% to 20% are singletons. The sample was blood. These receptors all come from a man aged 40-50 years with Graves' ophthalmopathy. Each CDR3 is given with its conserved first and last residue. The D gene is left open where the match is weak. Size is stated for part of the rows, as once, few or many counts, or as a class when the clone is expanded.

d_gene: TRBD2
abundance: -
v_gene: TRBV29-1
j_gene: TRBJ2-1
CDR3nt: TGCAGCGTTGTTAGACTAGCGGGAGTTCTCAATGAGCAGTTCTTC
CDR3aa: CSVVRLAGVLNEQFF

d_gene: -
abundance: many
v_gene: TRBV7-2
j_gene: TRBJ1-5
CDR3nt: TGTGCCAGCAGCTTAGATGGGGGTGTTCAGGGTCAGCCCCAGCATTTT
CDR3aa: CASSLDGGVQGQPQHF

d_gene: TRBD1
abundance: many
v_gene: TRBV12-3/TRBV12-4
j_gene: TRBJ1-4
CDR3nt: TGTGCCAGCAGTTTCGGGACAGGGGTCGAAAAACTGTTTTTT
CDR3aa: CASSFGTGVEKLFF

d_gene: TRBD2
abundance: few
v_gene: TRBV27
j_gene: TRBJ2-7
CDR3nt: TGTGCCAGCAGTCACGGGACTAGCGGGACCTACGAGCAGTACTTC
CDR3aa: CASSHGTSGTYEQYF

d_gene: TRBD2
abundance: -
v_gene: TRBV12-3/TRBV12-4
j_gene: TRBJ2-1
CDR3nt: TGTGCCAGTAGCGGGAGTTGGCTTGAGCAGTTCTTC
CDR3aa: CASSGSWLEQFF

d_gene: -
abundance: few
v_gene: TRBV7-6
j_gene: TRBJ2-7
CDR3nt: TGTGCCAGCAGCTTAGCGAACAGCTACGAGCAGTACTTC
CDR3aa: CASSLANSYEQYF

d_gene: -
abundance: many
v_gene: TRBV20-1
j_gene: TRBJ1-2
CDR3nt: TGCAGTGCTAGGTTTAATTACGCTTCTGACTATGGCTACACCTTC
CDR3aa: CSARFNYASDYGYTF

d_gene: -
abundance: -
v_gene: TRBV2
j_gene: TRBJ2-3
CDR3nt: TGTGCCAGCAGTGACGTTTTTAGCACAGATACGCAGTATTTT
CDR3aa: CASSDVFSTDTQYF

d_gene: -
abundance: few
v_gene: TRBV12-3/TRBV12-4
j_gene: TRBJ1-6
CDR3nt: TGTGCCAGCAGTTTGTCGGGAGGAACTGGGTCCCTCCACTTT
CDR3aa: CASSLSGGTGSLHF

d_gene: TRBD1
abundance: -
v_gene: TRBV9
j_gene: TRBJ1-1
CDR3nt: TGTGCCAGCAGCGAGGGGGACAGTATGAACACTGAAGCTTTCTTT
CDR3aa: CASSEGDSMNTEAFF

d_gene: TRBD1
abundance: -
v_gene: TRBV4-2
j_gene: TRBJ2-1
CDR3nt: TGTGCCAGCAGCCCGGGACAGGCAATTGGTGAGCAGTTCTTC
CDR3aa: CASSPGQAIGEQFF

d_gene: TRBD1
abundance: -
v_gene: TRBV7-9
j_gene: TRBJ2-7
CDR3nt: TGTGCCAGCAGCCTCCCTTTGGGGACAGGGACTTACGAGCAGTACTTC
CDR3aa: CASSLPLGTGTYEQYF

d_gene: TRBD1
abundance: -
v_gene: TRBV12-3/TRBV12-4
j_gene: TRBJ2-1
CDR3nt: TGTGCCAGCAGGTCTTCCGAGACAGGGGATAATGAGCAGTTCTTC
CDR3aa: CASRSSETGDNEQFF

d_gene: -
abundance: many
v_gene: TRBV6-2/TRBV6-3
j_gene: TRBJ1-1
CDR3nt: TGTGCCAGCAGCCTAGACCAGGCCTCTGAAGCTTTCTTT
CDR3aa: CASSLDQASEAFF

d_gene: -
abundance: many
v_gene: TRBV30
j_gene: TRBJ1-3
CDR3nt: TGTGCCTGGAGTTATCGGGGCCGGGGAAACACCATATATTTT
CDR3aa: CAWSYRGRGNTIYF

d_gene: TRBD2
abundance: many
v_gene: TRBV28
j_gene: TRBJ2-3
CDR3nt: TGTGCCAGCAGTTTAGGACTAGCGGGAATTGATACGCAGTATTTT
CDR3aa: CASSLGLAGIDTQYF

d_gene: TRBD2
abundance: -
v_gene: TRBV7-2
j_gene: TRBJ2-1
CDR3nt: TGTGCCAGCAGTAACCCTAGCGGGAGAGGGCATGAGCAGTTCTTC
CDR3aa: CASSNPSGRGHEQFF

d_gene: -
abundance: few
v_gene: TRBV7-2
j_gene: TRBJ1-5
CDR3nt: TGTGCCAGCAGCTTAGCGAGGGATCAGCCCCAGCATTTT
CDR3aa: CASSLARDQPQHF

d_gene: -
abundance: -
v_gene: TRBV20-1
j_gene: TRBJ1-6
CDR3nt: TGCAGTGCTCAACAGGTGGCGAATTCACCCCTCCACTTT
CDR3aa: CSAQQVANSPLHF

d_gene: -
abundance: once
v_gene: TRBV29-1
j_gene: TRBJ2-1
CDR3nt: TGCAGCGTTGACCTAGAATACAATGAGCAGTTCTTC
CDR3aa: CSVDLEYNEQFF

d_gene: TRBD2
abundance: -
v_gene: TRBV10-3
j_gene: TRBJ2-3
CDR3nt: TGTGCCATCAGACTAGCGGCTAGCACAGATACGCAGTATTTT
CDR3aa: CAIRLAASTDTQYF

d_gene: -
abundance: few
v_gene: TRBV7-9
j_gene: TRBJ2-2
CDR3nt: TGTGCCAGCGGATTAGGAGGGCTTGGAACCGGGGAGCTGTTTTTT
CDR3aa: CASGLGGLGTGELFF

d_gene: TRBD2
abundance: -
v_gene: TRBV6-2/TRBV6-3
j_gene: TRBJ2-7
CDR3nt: TGTGCCAGCAGGGCCGGGACTAGCGGGGGGATCTACGAGCAGTACTTC
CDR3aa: CASRAGTSGGIYEQYF

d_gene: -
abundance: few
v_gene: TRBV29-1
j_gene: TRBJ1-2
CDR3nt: TGCAGCGTTGAAGGACAGGACTATGGCTACACCTTC
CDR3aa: CSVEGQDYGYTF

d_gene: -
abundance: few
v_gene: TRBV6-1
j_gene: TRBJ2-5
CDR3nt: TGTGCCAGCAGTTATAACCCTCCGTCGAGGACGCCCCAAGAGACCCAGTACTTC
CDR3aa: CASSYNPPSRTPQETQYF

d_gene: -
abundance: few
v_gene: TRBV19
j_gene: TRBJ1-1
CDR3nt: TGTGCCAGTAGTATAGGCAGGCGAGAGGAAGCTTTCTTT
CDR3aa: CASSIGRREEAFF

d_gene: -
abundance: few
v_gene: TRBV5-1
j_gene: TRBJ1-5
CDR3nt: TGCGCCAGCAGCTTGGGCCCATGGGGGGCCAATCAGCCCCAGCATTTT
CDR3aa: CASSLGPWGANQPQHF